This T cell receptor beta chain was found in a study of T cell responses to AZD1222 COVID-19 vaccine. General study results and limits: Possibly, clonal diversity was underestimated; donors were largely white British and included more females.

The repertoire was sequenced with immunoSEQ multiplex PCR; TCRdb's copy has only in-frame clones and lacks some. The sample yields approximately 200,000 clones, approximately 91% seen once. As regards this clone: Its antigen is not known.

V was cut by 0 bases and J by 6 bases, with 7 bases left in between. The CDR3 is 14 amino acids. Looked up from germline, CDR1 is SGHNT and CDR2 is YYREEE (reference sequence). The receptor was isolated from an adult who received the AZD1222 COVID-19 vaccine. This chain connects TRBV5-4 to TRBJ1-6; D not resolved. Sequenced here: peripheral blood, sampled 28 days after the second AZD1222 dose. The CDR3 reads CASSLAGFNSPLHF. The CDR3 DNA reads TGTGCCAGCAGCTTGGCTGGGTTTAATTCACCCCTCCACTTT.